This entry features one TCR beta chain sequence. The source of the sample is a study of blood T cells in healthy people across ages. PBMCs numbering at least 6 million were isolated per sample. The CDR3 has 14 amino acids. V lost 3 bases and J lost 8, with 16 bases in between. Germline lookup yields CDR1 DFQATT and CDR2 SNEGSKA (reference sequence). A second about 7 to 11 cycle PCR used barcoded and J-beta primers. One entry per CDR3 protein, called by TCRdb with MiXCR from the 5' RACE reads. The sample shows some 1,800,000 distinct CDR3 sequences, 39% of them seen only once. Sequenced: blood. V and J are TRBV20-1 and TRBJ2-2, with D possibly TRBD2 on 5 matching bases. The sequence derives from a human donor in good health. The CDR3 reads CSASQGSGMGELFF. CDR3 nucleotides: TGCAGTGCTAGTCAAGGGAGCGGAATGGGGGAGCTGTTTTTT.